This T cell receptor beta chain is drawn from a study of T-cell reconstitution after alpha-beta-depleted transplantation in children. This sample's TCRbeta library carried unique molecular identifier barcodes. TCRdb ran MiXCR on the PCR reads and lists one entry per CDR3 protein. The sample lists about 610,000 distinct CDR3 sequences; over 9.5% were seen once. This TCR derives from a human donor who donated a stem cell graft to a child with acute myeloid leukemia. The source material was PBMCs from the stem cell graft donor, sampled from the stem cell graft.

The CDR3 DNA sequence: TGTGCCAGCAGTTCCACTCCGGCAGGGGGTTTCCTAGCCAAAAACATTCAGTACTTC. Its protein is CASSSTPAGGFLAKNIQYF. The V and J genes are TRBV28 and TRBJ2-4; 7 bases align to TRBD1. The CDR3 covers 19 residues. CDR1 MDHEN and CDR2 SYDVKM come from the germline V gene. V trimming: 4 bases; J trimming: 0 bases; junction bases outside the gene matches: 15.